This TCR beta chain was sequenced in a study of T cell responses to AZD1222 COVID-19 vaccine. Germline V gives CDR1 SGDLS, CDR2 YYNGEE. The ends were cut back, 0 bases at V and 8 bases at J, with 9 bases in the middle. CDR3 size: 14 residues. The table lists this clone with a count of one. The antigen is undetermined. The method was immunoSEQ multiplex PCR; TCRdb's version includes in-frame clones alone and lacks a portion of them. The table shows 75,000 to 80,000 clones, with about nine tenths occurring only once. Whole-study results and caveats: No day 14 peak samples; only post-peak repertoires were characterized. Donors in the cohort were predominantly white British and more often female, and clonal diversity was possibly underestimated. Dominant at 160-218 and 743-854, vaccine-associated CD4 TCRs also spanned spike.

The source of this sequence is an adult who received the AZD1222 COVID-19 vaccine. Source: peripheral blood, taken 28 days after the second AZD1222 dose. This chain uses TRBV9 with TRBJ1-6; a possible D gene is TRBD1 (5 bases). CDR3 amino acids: CASSVVGEYSPLHF. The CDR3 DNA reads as TGTGCCAGCAGCGTAGTGGGGGAATATTCACCCCTCCACTTT.